The present TCR beta chain was sequenced within a study of blood T cell repertoires in COVID-19. Background on the study: Spain, Italy and the United States supplied samples that represented acute and convalescent COVID-19. T cells, B-cell-depleted T cells, or PBMCs supplied cDNA or gDNA.

In the original analysis: By means of reference gene primer amplification, nucleated cell counts were estimated. Sequencing was performed with immunoSEQ multiplex PCR; in TCRdb, only in-frame clones are kept and a portion is missing. V and J calls and clone size follow that table, whereas D and trimming were derived from the DNA. The sample yields over 55,000 clones, 70% to 80% seen once. Looked up from germline, CDR1 is SGHNT and CDR2 is YYREEE (reference sequence). V was trimmed by 2 bases and J by 0 bases, leaving 14 bases between them. The CDR3 runs to 16 residues. Only a few counts were recorded for this clone.

This receptor was taken from a woman between 65 and 79 years old with acute or convalescent COVID-19. J is TRBJ1-1 and V is TRBV5-4; tentatively, D is TRBD1 (6 bases). The sequenced material came from peripheral blood. The CDR3 DNA reads as TGTGCCAGCAGCTTAGGGGGGGGAGGAATGAACACTGAAGCTTTCTTT. It specifies CASSLGGGGMNTEAFF. Drawing the rest from reference TRBV5-4 and TRBJ1-1, the complete variable domain is ETGVTQSPTHLIKTRGQQVTLRCSSQSGHNTVSWYQQALGQGPQFIFQYYREEENGRGNFPPRFSGLQFPNYSSELNVNALELDDSALYLCASSLGGGGMNTEAFFGQGTRLTVV.